This record covers a single TCR beta chain. Antigen unknown. The data derive from a study of T cell responses to AZD1222 COVID-19 vaccine. TCRdb's table, derived via immunoSEQ multiplex PCR, lists solely in-frame clones and lacks some. The table records about 86,000 clones, roughly nine tenths of them present only once. Study-level results: Increased Spike-specific TCR breadth and depth were observed after two AZD1222 doses. Baseline serostatus was positive in only a handful of AZD1222 recipients. Of spike-specific TCRs, nearly half reportedly target regions left unmutated in variants. Spike-wide vaccine-associated CD4 TCRs dominated at 160-218 and 743-854.

With 3 bases removed from V and 5 bases from J, the gap between germline ends came to 10 bases. From germline, CDR1 is SQVTM and CDR2 ANQGSEA. The CDR3 is 13 residues long. This TCR derives from an adult in good health. This material consisted of peripheral blood, taken on day 0 of AZD1222 vaccination. This sequence joins TRBV29-1 and TRBJ2-2; a weak D match, TRBD2 (6 bases). The CDR3 sequence is CSVEQGGTGELFF. For the CDR3, the DNA is TGCAGCGTTGAGCAGGGAGGAACCGGGGAGCTGTTTTTT.